The rows below give T cell receptor beta chains drawn from one sample of a study of a mutant IDH1 vaccine in newly diagnosed glioma. Sequenced by immunoSEQ multiplex PCR; TCRdb stores in-frame clones only, minus some. The data contain roughly 15,000 clones, 75% to 90% of them singletons. This specimen consisted of PBMCs, obtained from a glioma patient treated with radiotherapy, temozolomide or both. The receptors were gathered from a woman in her 40s with glioma. Some clones in this sample may be carry-over from other donors' samples. The CDR3 runs from the conserved cysteine through the conserved F or W. The D gene is left open where the match is weak. A clone size is listed for some rows: how often the clone was seen (once, few, many), or a class if it is expanded.

abundance,v_gene,j_gene,d_gene,CDR3aa,CDR3nt
.,TRBV5-1,TRBJ2-5,.,CASSFDRPLEETQYF,TGCGCCAGCAGCTTCGACAGGCCCCTCGAAGAGACCCAGTACTTC
.,TRBV29-1,TRBJ2-1,.,CSEETENNEQFF,TGCAGCGAGGAGACCGAGAACAATGAGCAGTTCTTC
.,TRBV27,TRBJ2-7,TRBD2,CASSEGTSVREQYF,TGTGCCAGCAGTGAAGGGACTAGCGTTCGGGAGCAGTACTTC
.,TRBV7-2,TRBJ2-7,.,CASSLGGTDYEQYF,TGTGCCAGCAGCTTAGGCGGGACTGACTACGAGCAGTACTTC
.,TRBV7-9,TRBJ2-5,.,CASSPWESQETQYF,TGTGCCAGCAGCCCGTGGGAGTCCCAAGAGACCCAGTACTTC
.,TRBV12-5,TRBJ1-4,.,CASGLIGALGEKLFF,TGTGCTAGTGGTTTGATCGGGGCTTTGGGGGAAAAACTGTTTTTT
.,TRBV5-1,TRBJ2-7,TRBD1,CASSSRTGGDEQYF,TGCGCCAGCAGCTCCCGGACAGGGGGAGACGAGCAGTACTTC
.,TRBV5-8,TRBJ1-5,.,CASRSGHLTYSNQPQHF,TGTGCCAGCAGATCCGGACACCTCACTTATAGCAATCAGCCCCAGCATTTT
.,TRBV7-2,TRBJ2-5,TRBD2,CASSHRGTSRFETQYF,TGTGCCAGCAGCCATCGGGGGACTAGCAGGTTTGAGACCCAGTACTTC
.,TRBV13,TRBJ2-7,TRBD2,CASSPGIAGSYEQYF,TGTGCCAGCAGCCCCGGTATAGCGGGGTCCTACGAGCAGTACTTC
.,TRBV30,TRBJ1-4,.,CAWSVNRANEKLFF,TGTGCCTGGAGTGTAAACAGAGCTAATGAAAAACTGTTTTTT
.,TRBV30,TRBJ2-7,.,CAWRDSIYEQYF,TGTGCCTGGAGGGACAGTATTTACGAGCAGTACTTC
.,TRBV29-1,TRBJ2-2,.,CSVEPVNTGELFF,TGCAGCGTTGAGCCAGTCAACACCGGGGAGCTGTTTTTT
.,TRBV13,TRBJ1-1,.,CASSSGRQPPNTEAFF,TGTGCCAGCAGCTCGGGACGTCAACCACCGAACACTGAAGCTTTCTTT
.,TRBV6-6,TRBJ2-2,.,CASSDRGTGELFF,TGTGCCAGCAGTGACAGAGGTACCGGGGAGCTGTTTTTT
once,TRBV5-4,TRBJ2-7,TRBD2,CASSGTSGGARTYEQYF,TGTGCCAGCAGCGGAACTAGCGGGGGGGCTAGAACCTACGAGCAGTACTTC
.,TRBV25-1,TRBJ2-6,TRBD1,CASSQGGRASGANVLTF,TGTGCCAGCAGTCAAGGGGGCCGCGCATCTGGGGCCAACGTCCTGACTTTC
once,TRBV6-5,TRBJ2-5,.,CASSYGQVGETQYF,TGTGCCAGCAGTTACGGGCAGGTAGGAGAGACCCAGTACTTC
once,TRBV7-2,TRBJ2-3,TRBD2,CASSSFSGRSPDTQYF,TGTGCCAGCAGTTCATTTAGCGGGAGAAGCCCAGATACGCAGTATTTT
.,TRBV19,TRBJ1-2,TRBD1,CASSSASDRANYGYTF,TGTGCCAGTAGTAGCGCTTCGGACAGGGCGAACTATGGCTACACCTTC
.,TRBV19,TRBJ1-2,TRBD1,CASTIGQAILSF,TGTGCCAGTACCATAGGACAGGCGATCCTCTCCTTC
.,TRBV7-8,TRBJ2-7,TRBD2,CASSVSGGRSYEQYF,TGTGCCAGCAGCGTTAGCGGGGGCCGCTCCTACGAGCAGTACTTC
.,TRBV5-1,TRBJ2-7,.,CASSLTGAYEQYF,TGCGCCAGCAGCCTGACAGGAGCCTACGAGCAGTACTTC
.,TRBV10-2,TRBJ2-1,.,CASSESDDYNEQFF,TGCGCCAGCAGTGAGTCGGACGACTACAATGAGCAGTTCTTC